What follows are 17 T cell receptor beta chains derived from one specimen sequenced in a study of Ad26.COV2.S vaccination and SARS-CoV-2 variants. Sequencing used immunoSEQ multiplex PCR; TCRdb keeps in-frame clones, though not all of them. The repertoire holds approximately 480,000 clones, with around 88% as singletons. Treatment noted: over 15 received Ad26.COV2.S at low or high dose, single or two shots; 5 received placebo; per-sample allocation not given. Samples analyzed were those drawn on day 63 after the first vaccine or placebo injection. The sequences come from peripheral blood, collected in a trial of Ad26.COV2.S vaccine versus placebo. The receptors were gathered from a person between 18 and 60 years old who received the Ad26.COV2.S COVID-19 vaccine or a placebo.

The sample holds one count of this clone. The chain couples TRBV6-6 to TRBJ1-1; 8 nucleotides match TRBD1. V was pared by 2 bases and J by 8 bases, with 7 bases of the junction left unmatched. This CDR3 comprises 14 residues. CDR1 and CDR2 (germline): MNHNY, SVGAGI (reference sequence). The CDR3 loop reads CASSYGTGLSEAFF. DNA of the CDR3: TGTGCCAGCAGTTACGGGACAGGCTTGTCGGAAGCTTTCTTT.

This chain joins TRBV5-1 and TRBJ2-2; 13 bases are a match to TRBD2. CDR3 size: 17 residues. Germline trimming cut 1 base from V and 3 bases from J; bases unmatched to any gene: 3. Germline assignment: CDR1 SGHRS and CDR2 YFSETQ. In DNA, the CDR3 is TGCGCCAGCAGCTTGCTCGGACTAGCGGGAGACACCGGGGAGCTGTTTTTT. Translation: CASSLLGLAGDTGELFF.

With respect to this clone: The same CDR3 can be traced to other DNA sequences in this sample. The chain combines TRBV6-5 with TRBJ1-4; D remains ambiguous. With 0 bases removed from V and 0 bases from J, the gap between germline ends came to 2 bases. Germline lookup yields CDR1 MNHEY and CDR2 SVGAGI. This CDR3 region has 14 residues. As DNA, the CDR3 is TGTGCCAGCAGTTACTCAGCAACTAATGAAAAACTGTTTTTT. Protein sequence: CASSYSATNEKLFF.

CDR3 sequence: CASSRGGTTYNEQFF. Written as DNA, the CDR3 is TGCGCCAGCAGCAGGGGAGGGACAACTTACAATGAGCAGTTCTTC. The V gene is TRBV5-1, the J gene TRBJ2-1, with D possibly being TRBD2 (7 bases). CDR3 length: 15 amino acids. Germline CDR1 is SGHRS and CDR2 is YFSETQ. The V gene lost 4 bases and the J gene lost 4 bases, with 15 bases spanning the gap.

CDR3 DNA sequence: TGTGCCAGCAGCCAAGTTTTAGGCTACAATGAGCAGTTCTTC. It encodes CASSQVLGYNEQFF. V is TRBV3-1 (or the pseudogene TRBV3-2) and J is TRBJ2-1, with D unresolved. CDR3 length: 14 residues. Germline V gene data show CDR1 as LGHDT and CDR2 as YNNKEL (reference sequence). V lost 1 base and J 3 bases, leaving 7 bases between the germline ends.

The chain is built from TRBV7-3 and TRBJ2-3, with D perhaps being TRBD1 or TRBD2 (6 bases each). Germline CDR1 is SGHTA and CDR2 is FQGTGA. With 4 bases removed from V and 4 bases from J, the gap between germline ends came to 15 bases. The CDR3 runs to 15 residues. The CDR3 here is CASSSTGAGADTQYF. The DNA for the CDR3 is TGTGCCAGCAGCTCCACGGGAGCAGGGGCAGATACGCAGTATTTT.

V and J are TRBV5-4 and TRBJ2-2; tentatively, D is TRBD2 (5 bases). The germline V gene has CDR1 SGHNT and CDR2 YYREEE (reference sequence). Trimming removed 0 bases from V and 6 bases from J, with 12 bases in between. This CDR3 contains 15 residues. The CDR3 DNA is TGTGCCAGCAGCTTGGCCGGTAGCGTGTCCGGGGAGCTGTTTTTT. Translating gives CASSLAGSVSGELFF.

This clone was picked up a small number of times. This sample includes further DNA sequences coding for the same CDR3. The V and J genes are TRBV28 and TRBJ2-2; D not certain. The ends were cut back, 5 bases at V and 2 bases at J, with 3 bases in the middle. CDR1 MDHEN and CDR2 SYDVKM come from the germline V gene. The CDR3 is made up of 12 amino acids. CDR3 DNA: TGTGCCAGCAGTCTTAACACCGGGGAGCTGTTTTTT. Its protein product is CASSLNTGELFF.

The J gene is TRBJ1-1, the V gene TRBV4-1; D is unclear. The germline V and J ends were trimmed by 1 base and 1 base, with 13 bases remaining between them. This CDR3 comprises 16 residues. Germline lookup yields CDR1 MGHRA and CDR2 YSYEKL. The CDR3 reads CASSQGMARQNTEAFF. The CDR3 bases are TGCGCCAGCAGCCAAGGCATGGCCCGACAGAACACTGAAGCTTTCTTT.

The CDR3 nucleotides are TGTGCCAGTAGTGCCACCGGGGTCCCAGGAGAGACCCAGTACTTC. Translating it yields CASSATGVPGETQYF. The chain recombines TRBV19 with TRBJ2-5; tentatively, D is TRBD2 (5 bases). Germline values: CDR1 LNHDA, CDR2 SQIVND (reference sequence). V dropped 5 bases and J dropped 4 bases, with 17 bases sitting between them. This CDR3 contains 15 residues.

This chain uses TRBV28 with TRBJ2-3; 7 bases agree with TRBD1. V shed 5 bases, J shed 0 bases, and the junction held 8 bases outside the gene matches. The germline V gene encodes CDR1 MDHEN and CDR2 SYDVKM. This CDR3 contains 16 residues. The CDR3 nucleotides are TGTGCCAGCAGTCCCGGGACAGCCACTAGCACAGATACGCAGTATTTT. Its translation: CASSPGTATSTDTQYF.

The sample holds a few counts of this clone. The gene calls are TRBV28 and TRBJ1-2; tentative D call: TRBD1 (5 bases). The V end was cut by 4 bases, the J end by 4 bases, with 13 bases between. This CDR3 is 14 amino acids long. CDR1 MDHEN and CDR2 SYDVKM come from the germline V gene. CDR3: CASSYDRLLYGYTF. For the CDR3, the DNA is TGTGCCAGCAGTTACGACAGACTACTCTATGGCTACACCTTC.

V usage is TRBV6-4 and J usage is TRBJ1-6; D call uncertain. The germline V and J ends were trimmed by 5 bases and 4 bases, with 9 bases remaining between them. This CDR3 contains 14 residues. Germline-derived CDR1 and CDR2 are MRHNA and SNTAGT. The CDR3 DNA reads as TGTGCCAGCAGTAGGGATCCTTATAATTCACCCCTCCACTTT. Protein: CASSRDPYNSPLHF.

V usage is TRBV3-1 (or the pseudogene TRBV3-2) and J usage is TRBJ2-2; D ambiguous. The V end lost 4 bases, the J end lost 5 bases, and 8 bases lay between the germline ends. The CDR3 runs 13 residues. Germline V gives CDR1 LGHDT, CDR2 YNNKEL (reference sequence). CDR3 nucleotides: TGTGCCAGCAGCCTGGGTCCAACCGGGGAGCTGTTTTTT. This translates into CASSLGPTGELFF.

The chain combines TRBV6-5 with TRBJ1-6; 8 nucleotides align to TRBD1. Germline lookup yields CDR1 MNHEY and CDR2 SVGAGI. V trimming: 7 bases; J trimming: 10 bases; junction bases outside the gene matches: 9. The CDR3 has 14 amino acids. DNA of the CDR3: TGTGCCAGCAAACAGACAGGGGATCGGTCACCCCTCCACTTT. Its protein product is CASKQTGDRSPLHF.

This chain links TRBV30 with TRBJ2-7, with TRBD2 identical over 9 bases. V shed 4 bases, J shed 3 bases, and the junction held 10 bases outside the gene matches. The CDR3 has 15 residues. Germline V gene data show CDR1 as GTSNPN and CDR2 as SVGIG (reference sequence). CDR3 region: CAWNHPETSGYEQYF. CDR3 sequence (DNA): TGTGCCTGGAATCACCCGGAGACTAGCGGCTACGAGCAGTACTTC.

The chain is built from TRBV19 and TRBJ1-2; 7 nucleotides agree with TRBD1. CDR1 is LNHDA and CDR2 is SQIVND in the germline V gene (reference sequence). V lost 7 bases and J lost 0; bases outside the gene matches: 8. The CDR3 runs to 15 residues. The CDR3 protein is CASKLDRATNYGYTF. CDR3 coding DNA: TGTGCCAGTAAGCTAGACAGGGCAACTAACTATGGCTACACCTTC.